A selection of T cell receptor beta chains follows, all from one sample in a study of blood T cell repertoires in COVID-19. Repertoires were generated with immunoSEQ multiplex PCR, while TCRdb's copy carries only in-frame clones and drops some. The profile shows 200,000 to 300,000 clones, 75% to 90% of them singletons. Sequencing used peripheral blood. The origin of the receptors is a woman aged 55-69 years with active or convalescent COVID-19. Both conserved end residues are part of each CDR3. A D gene is named only where the DNA matches it firmly. Some rows mark clone size as missing; the rest say once, few, many or name a class of expanded clone.

>.|TRBD2|TRBV27|TRBJ2-1
CASRALAGYYNEQFF
TGTGCCAGCAGGGCCCTAGCGGGGTATTACAATGAGCAGTTCTTC
>.|.|TRBV6-5|TRBJ1-1
CASSPRAGVGEAFF
TGTGCCAGCAGTCCCCGGGCAGGGGTGGGTGAAGCTTTCTTT
>.|.|TRBV11-2|TRBJ1-4
CASSLPGRDEKLFF
TGTGCCAGCAGCTTACCGGGGAGGGATGAAAAACTGTTTTTT
>.|.|TRBV4-3|TRBJ2-5
CASSQDGDQETQYF
TGCGCCAGCAGCCAAGATGGAGACCAAGAGACCCAGTACTTC
>.|.|TRBV6-1|TRBJ2-7
CASSDNRYEQYF
TGTGCCAGCAGTGACAACAGATACGAGCAGTACTTC
>few|.|TRBV9|TRBJ2-3
CASSVGGGATTDTQYF
TGTGCCAGCAGCGTAGGTGGGGGGGCCACGACAGATACGCAGTATTTT
>.|TRBD1|TRBV29-1|TRBJ2-7
CSAVLQGVGEQYF
TGCAGCGCCGTCCTCCAGGGGGTTGGTGAGCAGTACTTC
>.|.|TRBV12-3/TRBV12-4|TRBJ2-5
CASSFSREETQYF
TGTGCCAGCAGTTTTTCTAGGGAGGAGACCCAGTACTTC
>.|TRBD2|TRBV7-8|TRBJ2-7
CASSMPRDSGAYEQYF
TGTGCCAGCAGTATGCCCCGTGATAGCGGGGCCTACGAGCAGTACTTC
>.|TRBD1|TRBV11-2|TRBJ2-5
CASSSSLTGGSGTQYF
TGTGCCAGCAGCTCATCCCTGACAGGGGGTTCGGGGACCCAGTACTTC
>.|TRBD1|TRBV28|TRBJ1-2
CASSFGQEYGYTF
TGTGCCAGCAGTTTTGGACAGGAGTATGGCTACACCTTC
>.|.|TRBV5-6|TRBJ2-7
CASSLRQYEQYF
TGTGCCAGCAGCTTGAGACAGTACGAGCAGTACTTC
>.|.|TRBV6-1|TRBJ1-2
CASSEFTQVYGYTF
TGTGCCAGCAGTGAATTTACACAGGTCTATGGCTACACCTTC
>.|.|TRBV9|TRBJ2-3
CASSPPGQLGDTQYF
TGTGCCAGCAGCCCACCGGGACAATTAGGGGATACGCAGTATTTT
>.|TRBD1|TRBV6-5|TRBJ1-3
CASRPGQPSGNTIYF
TGTGCCAGCAGACCGGGACAGCCCTCTGGAAACACCATATATTTT
>.|TRBD1|TRBV5-6|TRBJ1-6
CASRESGRGRSPLHF
TGTGCCAGCAGAGAATCCGGAAGGGGGCGTTCACCCCTCCACTTT
>.|.|TRBV24-1|TRBJ2-2
CATSDPRTVTGELFF
TGTGCCACCAGTGATCCCCGGACTGTCACCGGGGAGCTGTTTTTT
>.|TRBD1|TRBV6-5|TRBJ1-1
CASSMTGLSEAFF
TGTGCCAGCAGTATGACAGGGCTATCTGAAGCTTTCTTT
>.|TRBD2|TRBV13|TRBJ2-5
CASSLWTSGGRETQYF
TGTGCCAGCAGCTTATGGACTAGCGGGGGGAGGGAGACCCAGTACTTC
>.|.|TRBV30|TRBJ2-7
CAWSDINPPYEQYF
TGTGCCTGGAGCGACATAAACCCTCCCTACGAGCAGTACTTC
>.|TRBD2|TRBV29-1|TRBJ2-1
CSVPRELAGSYNEQFF
TGCAGCGTCCCTCGGGAGCTAGCGGGCTCCTACAATGAGCAGTTCTTC
>.|.|TRBV11-2|TRBJ1-2
CASSLAGLYGYTF
TGTGCCAGCAGCTTGGCAGGGCTCTATGGCTACACCTTC
>.|TRBD1|TRBV7-3|TRBJ2-7
CASSPGTGVHEQYF
TGTGCCAGCAGCCCCGGGACAGGGGTGCACGAGCAGTACTTC
>.|.|TRBV7-3|TRBJ1-1
CASSQQTGSEAFF
TGTGCCAGCAGCCAACAAACAGGGTCTGAAGCTTTCTTT
>.|TRBD1|TRBV10-2|TRBJ1-2
CASRDSTGGYGYTF
TGCGCCAGCAGGGACTCGACAGGGGGCTATGGCTACACCTTC
>.|.|TRBV18|TRBJ1-5
CASSTDIPFSNQPQHF
TGTGCCAGCTCAACAGACATTCCCTTTAGCAATCAGCCCCAGCATTTT
>.|TRBD2|TRBV5-6|TRBJ2-1
CASSLGGGAREQFF
TGTGCCAGCAGCTTGGGCGGGGGGGCCAGAGAGCAGTTCTTC
>.|.|TRBV19|TRBJ2-6
CASSIGGPGGSGANVLTF
TGTGCCAGTAGTATCGGTGGGCCCGGGGGTTCTGGGGCCAACGTCCTGACTTTC
>few|.|TRBV19|TRBJ2-7
CASSTGRTGSYEQYF
TGTGCCAGTAGTACCGGGAGGACAGGGTCCTACGAGCAGTACTTC
>.|.|TRBV3-1/TRBV3-2|TRBJ2-3
CASSQDGPVTDTQYF
TGTGCCAGCAGCCAAGATGGGCCCGTCACAGATACGCAGTATTTT
>.|.|TRBV9|TRBJ1-2
CASSGGGGFGYTF
TGTGCCAGCAGCGGAGGGGGGGGCTTCGGCTACACCTTC
>.|TRBD2|TRBV19|TRBJ2-7
CASTSQTSGGAYEQYF
TGTGCCAGTACCTCTCAGACTAGCGGGGGGGCCTACGAGCAGTACTTC
>.|.|TRBV7-2|TRBJ1-4
CASSLGGLNEKLFF
TGTGCCAGCAGCTTAGGAGGGCTTAATGAAAAACTGTTTTTT
>.|.|TRBV18|TRBJ2-2
CASSPGGGSNTGELFF
TGTGCCAGCTCACCAGGAGGGGGCTCGAACACCGGGGAGCTGTTTTTT
>.|.|TRBV7-6|TRBJ2-1
CASSRAGAAGEQFF
TGTGCCAGCAGCCGGGCGGGGGCCGCGGGTGAGCAGTTCTTC
>few|.|TRBV5-7|TRBJ2-7
CASSGSYEQYF
TGTGCCAGCAGTGGGAGCTACGAGCAGTACTTC
>.|TRBD2|TRBV3-1/TRBV3-2|TRBJ2-3
CASSQGLGSGGRTDTQYF
TGTGCCAGCAGCCAAGGTCTCGGTAGCGGGGGTCGCACAGATACGCAGTATTTT